This TCR beta chain is drawn from a study of cytomegalovirus exposure and HLA in healthy donors. There are 14 residues in the CDR3. The V gene's germline CDR1 is ENHRY and CDR2 SYGVKD. V shed 2 bases, J shed 3 bases, and the junction held 4 bases outside the gene matches. Study observations and caveats: Association of roughly 17,000 TCR beta sequences with HLA alleles was found at 0.05 false discovery rate in a later analysis.

Primers for the PCR totalled 60 Vbeta and 13 Jbeta. In the original analysis: Later reanalysis found 75 million to 95 million unique TCR beta chains, about 10 million of them shared. Generated by immunoSEQ multiplex PCR, the TCRdb table keeps only in-frame clones and is missing some. The V and J calls and clone size are taken from that table; D and trimming were inferred from the DNA. The profile covers 120,000 to 150,000 clones, with roughly three quarters appearing a single time and more than 0.75% taken by the ten largest. Comments on this clone: Its specificity is unknown.

When sampled, the donors appeared nominally healthy, though they likely had unrecorded immune exposures. The TCR was taken from a man aged 18 to 30 in good health and CMV-seronegative. The specimen was PBMCs. The rearrangement links TRBV10-3 to TRBJ2-7, with 7 nucleotides matching TRBD1. For the CDR3, the DNA is TGTGCCATCAGTGAGACGAGGGACAGCTACGAGCAGTACTTC. It is translated as CAISETRDSYEQYF.